A selection of T cell receptor beta chains follows, all from one sample in a study of T-cell reconstitution after alpha-beta-depleted transplantation in children. TCRdb reprocessed the PCR reads via MiXCR and lists one record per CDR3 protein. The sample lists a few hundred thousand distinct CDR3 sequences, 20% to 30% occurring once. Sequences were derived from PBMCs, mostly from graft donor cells, sampled 360 days after TCRalphabeta/CD19-depleted stem cell transplant. The receptors derive from a female patient aged 2-15 years who had a stem cell transplant for congenital amegakaryocytic thrombocytopenia, so the T cells may come from the graft donor. Each CDR3 is given with its conserved first and last residue. Fields, in order: CDR3 length, clone size, D gene, J gene, V gene, CDR3 DNA, CDR3 protein. A D gene is named only where the DNA matches it firmly. Size is stated for part of the rows, as once, few or many counts, or as a class when the clone is expanded.

>15|few|TRBD1|TRBJ1-2|TRBV28
TGTGCCAGCCGAACTGGGGACAGAGCTAACTATGGCTACACCTTC
CASRTGDRANYGYTF
>15|-|-|TRBJ2-1|TRBV27
TGTGCCAGCAGTTTATCGCCCCTCGGAGGGAATGAGCAGTTCTTC
CASSLSPLGGNEQFF
>16|-|-|TRBJ2-5|TRBV12-3/TRBV12-4
TGTGCCAGCAGTTTAGGTATCACAGGAGAACAAGAGACCCAGTACTTC
CASSLGITGEQETQYF
>17|few|-|TRBJ2-5|TRBV4-2
TGTGCCAGCAGCCAAGATACGCCAGGCGTGTACCAAGAGACCCAGTACTTC
CASSQDTPGVYQETQYF
>18|-|TRBD2|TRBJ2-3|TRBV5-1
TGCGCCAGCAGCTTGGCTCCACTAGCGGGGGGACGCACAGATACGCAGTATTTT
CASSLAPLAGGRTDTQYF
>16|-|TRBD2|TRBJ2-1|TRBV28
TGTGCCAGCAGTGCGACTAGCGGGGGGTCCTACAATGAGCAGTTCTTC
CASSATSGGSYNEQFF
>17|-|TRBD2|TRBJ2-7|TRBV10-3
TGTGCCATCAGTGAGCCCCAGGTGCTAGCGGGGGATGGTGAGCAGTACTTC
CAISEPQVLAGDGEQYF
>15|few|-|TRBJ1-6|TRBV7-6
TGTGCCAGCAGCTTAGCGCCACAGAGTAATTCACCCCTCCACTTT
CASSLAPQSNSPLHF
>15|-|-|TRBJ2-1|TRBV18
TGTGCCAGCTCACGGGAACCCAGCTCCTACAATGAGCAGTTCTTC
CASSREPSSYNEQFF
>15|few|-|TRBJ2-3|TRBV7-2
TGTGCCAGCGTCGAGGGGAACACGGCGGGAGATACGCAGTATTTT
CASVEGNTAGDTQYF
>18|few|TRBD1|TRBJ2-2|TRBV24-1
TGTGCCACCAGTGATTTGCGACCCAATTCAGGGGGCACCGGGGAGCTGTTTTTT
CATSDLRPNSGGTGELFF
>14|few|-|TRBJ2-2|TRBV6-1
TGTGCCAGCAGTGTCGTCGCTAACACCGGGGAGCTGTTTTTT
CASSVVANTGELFF
>13|-|TRBD1|TRBJ1-5|TRBV20-1
TGCAGTGCTACCGACAGGGGCAATCAGCCCCAGCATTTT
CSATDRGNQPQHF
>15|few|-|TRBJ1-4|TRBV6-1
TGTGCCAGCGGAAAAAGAACCGGGAGGAATGAAAAACTGTTTTTT
CASGKRTGRNEKLFF
>14|few|-|TRBJ2-7|TRBV4-1
TGCGCCAGCAGCCAATCCGAGGGCTCCTACGAGCAGTACTTC
CASSQSEGSYEQYF
>14|-|-|TRBJ1-1|TRBV10-3
TGTGCCATCAGTAATTCAGGGATGAACACTGAAGCTTTCTTT
CAISNSGMNTEAFF
>15|-|TRBD1|TRBJ2-3|TRBV10-2
TGCGCCAGCAGGGCAGGGGGCCCCGGTTCAGATACGCAGTATTTT
CASRAGGPGSDTQYF
>17|many|TRBD2|TRBJ2-5|TRBV7-8
TGTGCCAGCAGCTTAGTGCGGCAAGCGGGAGGGCCAGAGACCCAGTACTTC
CASSLVRQAGGPETQYF
>12|-|-|TRBJ2-1|TRBV12-3/TRBV12-4
TGTGCCAGCAGCGGGGCGGTAAATGAGCAGTTCTTC
CASSGAVNEQFF
>16|-|TRBD1|TRBJ2-5|TRBV7-6
TGTGCCAGCAGCCCCGGGACAGCGTACCCACAAGAGACCCAGTACTTC
CASSPGTAYPQETQYF
>12|few|-|TRBJ2-7|TRBV5-6
TGTGCCAGCAGCCGGGACATCGGCGAGCAGTACTTC
CASSRDIGEQYF
>17|-|TRBD2|TRBJ2-1|TRBV11-2
TGTGCCAGCAGCTTAGTATCAGCGGGGGGGCCACTGAATGAGCAGTTCTTC
CASSLVSAGGPLNEQFF
>17|-|-|TRBJ1-5|TRBV12-3/TRBV12-4
TGTGCCAGCGGTGTAGGGACCGCAAAATATAGCAATCAGCCCCAGCATTTT
CASGVGTAKYSNQPQHF
>15|-|-|TRBJ1-4|TRBV5-1
TGCGCCAGCAGCTTCGGACAGCCAACTAATGAAAAACTGTTTTTT
CASSFGQPTNEKLFF
>12|-|-|TRBJ2-7|TRBV7-9
TGTGCCAGCAGCTTCCTCGCTAGCGAGCAGTACTTC
CASSFLASEQYF
>14|-|-|TRBJ2-2|TRBV7-9
TGTGCCAGCAGCATCGGACTAAACACCGGGGAGCTGTTTTTT
CASSIGLNTGELFF
>12|-|-|TRBJ2-1|TRBV5-1
TGCGCCAGCAGCTTGGTGTTCGATGAGCAGTTCTTC
CASSLVFDEQFF
>16|-|-|TRBJ1-3|TRBV29-1
TGCAGCGTTGAAGATCTGTCGGGAGAAGATGGAAACACCATATATTTT
CSVEDLSGEDGNTIYF
>16|-|TRBD2|TRBJ2-7|TRBV4-2
TGTGCCAGCAGCTCCCGGGTACCTAGCGGGAATTACGAGCAGTACTTC
CASSSRVPSGNYEQYF
>14|few|TRBD2|TRBJ2-3|TRBV12-3/TRBV12-4
TGTGCCAGCAGTCGGCCAGCGGGGGACTATACGCAGTATTTT
CASSRPAGDYTQYF
>18|few|-|TRBJ1-1|TRBV10-3
TGTGCCATCAGTGAGTCGACTCACGCAGGGAGGTTATCCCCTGAAGCTTTCTTT
CAISESTHAGRLSPEAFF
>15|few|-|TRBJ2-1|TRBV20-1
TGCAGTGCTAGAGGGACACTCCCCTCCTACAATGAGCAGTTCTTC
CSARGTLPSYNEQFF
>14|-|-|TRBJ1-1|TRBV4-2
TGTGCCAGCAGCCAAGACAGTCGGTACACTGAAGCTTTCTTT
CASSQDSRYTEAFF
>13|-|-|TRBJ1-1|TRBV20-1
TGCAGTGCTAGAGATGAATCGACGGGTGAAGCTTTCTTT
CSARDESTGEAFF
>17|-|TRBD2|TRBJ2-7|TRBV20-1
TGCAGTGCTAGACCGCTGCCACTAGCGGGAGAGAGGTACGAGCAGTACTTC
CSARPLPLAGERYEQYF
>12|few|TRBD1|TRBJ2-1|TRBV11-2
TGTGCCAGCAGGGACAGGGTTGATGAGCAGTTCTTC
CASRDRVDEQFF
>16|-|-|TRBJ1-5|TRBV12-3/TRBV12-4
TGTGCCAGCAGTTTAGCAGGGCTATATAGCAATCAGCCCCAGCATTTT
CASSLAGLYSNQPQHF
>14|few|TRBD1|TRBJ1-2|TRBV10-3
TGTGCCATCAGTGACCCCGGGACAGGGGATGGCTACACCTTC
CAISDPGTGDGYTF
>13|many|-|TRBJ2-7|TRBV12-3/TRBV12-4
TGTGCCAGCAGTTTGATTGTTCGGGGGGAGCAGTACTTC
CASSLIVRGEQYF
>14|few|-|TRBJ2-3|TRBV5-5
TGTGCCAGCAGCTTGGTCCTATCGGCAGATACGCAGTATTTT
CASSLVLSADTQYF
>14|few|-|TRBJ1-4|TRBV3-1
TGTGCCAGCAGCCCGGGATCAACTAGTGAAAAACTGTTTTTT
CASSPGSTSEKLFF
>14|-|-|TRBJ2-1|TRBV7-6
TGTGCCAGCAGCTTCCCAACCTCCTACAATGAGCAGTTCTTC
CASSFPTSYNEQFF
>14|-|-|TRBJ1-5|TRBV28
TGTGCCAGCCTGTGGGGAACAGGGAATCAGCCCCAGCATTTT
CASLWGTGNQPQHF
>15|-|TRBD2|TRBJ2-2|TRBV5-1
TGCGCCAGCAGCTTCACTAGCGGGGTCTCCGGGGAGCTGTTTTTT
CASSFTSGVSGELFF
>15|-|TRBD2|TRBJ2-7|TRBV6-2/TRBV6-3
TGTGCCAGCAGTAATCCGACTAGCGGGAAGTACGAGCAGTACTTC
CASSNPTSGKYEQYF
>14|-|TRBD1|TRBJ2-7|TRBV20-1
TGCAGTGCTATCGCCGGGGCAGGGGGTTACGAGCAGTACTTC
CSAIAGAGGYEQYF
>12|-|TRBD1|TRBJ2-3|TRBV12-3/TRBV12-4
TGTGCCAGCAGTTCCTACAGGGGGCAGCAGTATTTT
CASSSYRGQQYF
>17|few|-|TRBJ1-4|TRBV6-5
TGTGCCAGCAGTTATCCGGGGGGGGCCGGTCATAATGAAAAACTGTTTTTT
CASSYPGGAGHNEKLFF
>14|few|-|TRBJ2-3|TRBV12-3/TRBV12-4
TGTGCCAGCAGTTTAGGCGAGCGCGCAGATACGCAGTATTTT
CASSLGERADTQYF
>13|-|TRBD2|TRBJ2-1|TRBV12-3/TRBV12-4
TGTGCCAGCAGTTTATTAGCGGGAGGTGAGCAGTTCTTC
CASSLLAGGEQFF
>13|few|-|TRBJ1-2|TRBV21-1
TGTGCCAGCAGCAAAGAGGCTGGCTACCGCTACACCTTC
CASSKEAGYRYTF
>10|-|-|TRBJ2-1|TRBV20-1
TGCAGTGCGGTACTGTATGAGCAGTTCTTC
CSAVLYEQFF
>14|-|-|TRBJ2-5|TRBV6-2/TRBV6-3
TGTGCCAGCAGTCCGTTAGCGAGGCAAGAGACCCAGTACTTC
CASSPLARQETQYF
>15|-|TRBD1|TRBJ1-5|TRBV20-1
TGCAGTGCTGGCACAGGGGGCGGTCTCCATCAGCCCCAGCATTTT
CSAGTGGGLHQPQHF